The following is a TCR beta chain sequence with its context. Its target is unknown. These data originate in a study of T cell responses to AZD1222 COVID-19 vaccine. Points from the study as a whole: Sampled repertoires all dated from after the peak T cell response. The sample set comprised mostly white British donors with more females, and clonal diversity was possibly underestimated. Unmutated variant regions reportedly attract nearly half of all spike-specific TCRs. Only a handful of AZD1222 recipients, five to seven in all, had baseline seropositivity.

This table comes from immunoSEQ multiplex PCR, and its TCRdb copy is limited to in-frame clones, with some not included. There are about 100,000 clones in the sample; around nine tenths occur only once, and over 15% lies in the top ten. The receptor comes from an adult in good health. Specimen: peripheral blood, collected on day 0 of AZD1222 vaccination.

CDR3 bases: TGTGCCAGCAGCTCAGGGGGCGGCTACACCTTC. Protein product: CASSSGGGYTF. This rearrangement joins TRBV7-8 to TRBJ1-2, with 8 bases fitting TRBD1. Germline CDR1 is SGHVS and CDR2 is FQNEAQ. This CDR3 is built from 11 residues. V dropped 4 bases and J dropped 8; count of bases not matched to a gene: 0.